Listed below are T cell receptor beta chains from one sample, sequenced in a study of T cell changes during pregnancy in multiple sclerosis. Sequencing used immunoSEQ multiplex PCR; TCRdb keeps in-frame clones, though not all of them. Of about 28,000 clones in the sample, about 92% were seen once. The material sequenced was peripheral blood, taken in the first trimester of pregnancy. The receptor source for this set is a female donor in good health, enrolled as a control in a pregnancy study. Each CDR3 is given with its conserved first and last residue. D genes are given only for firm matches. Clone size, where shown, is once, few, many, or a class for clones that have expanded.

clone size	J gene	V gene	D gene	CDR3 protein	CDR3 DNA
NA	TRBJ1-1	TRBV7-9	NA	CASNDLGGHTEAFF	TGTGCCAGCAACGACCTGGGGGGACACACTGAAGCTTTCTTT
NA	TRBJ2-7	TRBV12-5	TRBD1	CASGLGGTGAYEQYF	TGTGCTAGTGGTTTGGGGGGGACAGGGGCCTACGAGCAGTACTTC
NA	TRBJ2-5	TRBV25-1	NA	CASSEGSSLYQETQYF	TGTGCCAGCAGTGAAGGATCTAGCCTTTACCAAGAGACCCAGTACTTC
NA	TRBJ2-5	TRBV30	NA	CAWDKFQETQYF	TGTGCCTGGGACAAGTTCCAAGAGACCCAGTACTTC
NA	TRBJ1-5	TRBV5-6	NA	CASSLFGGAPGQPQHF	TGTGCCAGCAGCTTGTTTGGGGGGGCGCCAGGTCAGCCCCAGCATTTT
NA	TRBJ2-3	TRBV5-1	TRBD2	CASSLELAGVDTQYF	TGCGCCAGCAGCTTGGAACTAGCGGGGGTGGATACGCAGTATTTT
NA	TRBJ1-1	TRBV4-1	TRBD1	CASTRTGLGEAFF	TGCGCCAGCACCCGGACAGGGCTGGGTGAAGCTTTCTTT
NA	TRBJ1-1	TRBV19	NA	CASRTSGVMNTEAFF	TGTGCCAGTAGGACCTCCGGAGTAATGAACACTGAAGCTTTCTTT
NA	TRBJ2-1	TRBV5-1	NA	CASSRVQGSSYNEQFF	TGCGCCAGCAGCCGTGTCCAGGGCAGCTCCTACAATGAGCAGTTCTTC
NA	TRBJ2-3	TRBV14	NA	CASSQSFYTQYF	TGTGCCAGCAGCCAATCTTTTTATACGCAGTATTTT
NA	TRBJ2-3	TRBV2	NA	CASSEWTALDTQYF	TGTGCCAGCAGTGAGTGGACTGCCTTAGATACGCAGTATTTT
NA	TRBJ1-3	TRBV4-3	TRBD1	CASSQDGTVSGNTIYF	TGCGCCAGCAGCCAAGACGGGACAGTCTCTGGAAACACCATATATTTT
NA	TRBJ1-4	TRBV27	TRBD1	CASRPRQGTNEKLFF	TGTGCCAGCAGACCAAGACAGGGTACTAATGAAAAACTGTTTTTT
NA	TRBJ2-7	TRBV7-2	TRBD1	CASSLGTGASNHEQYF	TGTGCCAGCAGCTTAGGGACAGGGGCTAGCAACCACGAGCAGTACTTC
NA	TRBJ1-1	TRBV6-5	NA	CASSLDSEAFF	TGTGCCAGCAGTTTGGACAGTGAAGCTTTCTTT
NA	TRBJ1-2	TRBV6-5	TRBD1	CASSSTGNYGYTF	TGTGCCAGCAGTTCGACAGGGAACTATGGCTACACCTTC
NA	TRBJ2-2	TRBV4-3	NA	CASSQQGNTGELFF	TGCGCCAGCAGCCAACAGGGGAACACCGGGGAGCTGTTTTTT
NA	TRBJ2-3	TRBV30	NA	CAWTNPTGVEDTQYF	TGTGCCTGGACCAACCCCACAGGCGTGGAAGATACGCAGTATTTT
NA	TRBJ1-4	TRBV19	NA	CASSPGQFNEKLFF	TGTGCCAGTAGTCCCGGACAATTTAATGAAAAACTGTTTTTT
NA	TRBJ2-3	TRBV9	NA	CASSPATAGGWSTDTQYF	TGTGCCAGCAGCCCTGCGACGGCCGGGGGATGGAGCACAGATACGCAGTATTTT
few	TRBJ2-1	TRBV21-1	NA	CASSKDRGGNEQFF	TGTGCCAGCAGCAAGGACAGGGGGGGCAATGAGCAGTTCTTC
NA	TRBJ2-1	TRBV27	TRBD2	CASIPAGTTYNEQFF	TGTGCCAGCATACCCGCCGGGACTACCTACAATGAGCAGTTCTTC
NA	TRBJ2-2	TRBV7-8	TRBD2	CASSLTGLAANTGELFF	TGTGCCAGCAGCTTGACGGGACTAGCGGCGAACACCGGGGAGCTGTTTTTT
NA	TRBJ2-3	TRBV6-5	TRBD2	CASKRTSGQGEQYF	TGTGCCAGCAAACGGACTAGCGGGCAGGGGGAACAGTATTTT
once	TRBJ1-2	TRBV13	NA	CASSSLRTVVNYGYTF	TGTGCCAGCAGCTCCCTTAGGACAGTCGTCAACTATGGCTACACCTTC